This TCR beta chain was sequenced in a study of vaccination and CD4 T cells after COVID-19. Study-wide context: Convalescent patients were SARS-CoV-2 positive by nasal swab PCR; fewer than ten mild, one severe. Stimulation used overlapping spike peptides from SARS-CoV-2, HCoV-NL63, HCoV-OC43 and HCoV-229E. Study results and caveats: Convalescent patients saw a median roughly 90% of their reactive clones show up only after vaccination.

V dropped 0 bases and J dropped 4; count of bases not matched to a gene: 12. This CDR3 contains 17 residues. From germline, CDR1 is SGHNT and CDR2 YYREEE (reference sequence). Note on this clonotype: Its specificity is not known.

Treatment defined: roughly 10-day PBMC culture with coronavirus spike peptide pools or control peptides (ViraFEST assay). The assay that was used to sequence DNA from cultured CD4+ T cells was the Oncomine TCR Beta short-read assay. Once CD4+ T cells had been cultured, genomic DNA was extracted from them. TCRdb called the PCR reads again in MiXCR, with one record for every CDR3 protein. This table holds more than 10,000 distinct CDR3 sequences, 60% found once. This chain links TRBV5-4 with TRBJ2-5, with 7 bases that match TRBD1. Source material: CD4+ T cells from blood, cultured in vitro. The clonotype originates from a human donor who had recovered from COVID-19. The CDR3 DNA is TGTGCCAGCAGCTTGGCCGGTAGAGGGGGCGTGGGAGAGACCCAGTACTTC. Its translation: CASSLAGRGGVGETQYF.